This is a list of T cell receptor beta chains from one sample in a study of T-cell reconstitution after alpha-beta-depleted transplantation in children. Via MiXCR, TCRdb re-called the PCR reads, giving one row per CDR3 protein. Among approximately 500,000 distinct CDR3 sequences listed, about 10% were seen once. Specimen: PBMCs, collected before TCRalphabeta/CD19-depleted stem cell transplant. These receptors all come from a child aged 2 to 10 with inherited bone marrow failure, due to receive a stem cell transplant. CDR3s include the opening cysteine and the closing phenylalanine or tryptophan. The D gene is left open where the match is weak.

v_call d_call cdr3_length cdr3_aa
TRBV28 TRBD2 16 CASSPLAGEAQETQYF
TRBV10-3 TRBD2 15 CAISESGGSGDEQFF
TRBV5-1 NA 14 CATRLEGEYNEQFF
TRBV20-1 TRBD2 17 CSATGLAVLSSYNEQFF
TRBV27 NA 15 CASSQRDSGGNEQFF
TRBV4-1 NA 15 CASSQGWGGNQPQHF
TRBV28 NA 13 CARQHRANYGYTF
TRBV7-7 NA 13 CASSPAAYNEQFF
TRBV27 TRBD1 18 CASSSIGTGWTGANVLTF
TRBV4-2 TRBD1 15 CASSHRDRGTDTQYF
TRBV29-1 NA 13 CSVESRGPDTQYF
TRBV3-1 NA 13 CASSQDPHNTQYF
TRBV11-3 TRBD2 14 CASSFGTSGDTQYF
TRBV28 TRBD2 16 CASSPLTGGSYNEQFF
TRBV6-5 NA 14 CASSYWGGSTEAFF
TRBV4-3 NA 16 CASSQDEGRANYGYTF
TRBV28 NA 13 CASSFVGAGEQYF
TRBV6-1 TRBD1 15 CASSTGTGRTGELFF
TRBV28 TRBD2 15 CASSLTGLALSTQYF
TRBV12-3/TRBV12-4 TRBD2 15 CASSLVAGVVREQYF
TRBV5-1 TRBD2 15 CASSLWTSSYNEQFF
TRBV7-8 NA 16 CASSLGAGRGNTEAFF
TRBV7-9 TRBD1 14 CASSIRDRDYEQYF
TRBV7-2 NA 16 CASSLAGRGVWYGYTF
TRBV10-3 NA 15 CAISEAALAKNIQYF
TRBV20-1 NA 15 CSAAFEGDINYGYTF
TRBV12-3/TRBV12-4 NA 15 CASSRSGSSSYEQYF
TRBV21-1 NA 16 CASSKIAGTPGNTIYF
TRBV19 NA 13 CASRTLPVYEQYF
TRBV10-3 TRBD1 16 CAISPGSGQGDYEQYF
TRBV27 NA 15 CASSLYIRATGELFF
TRBV12-3/TRBV12-4 TRBD2 14 CASSFAGGPNEQYF
TRBV6-1 TRBD2 18 CASSFPLAGGPNTGELFF
TRBV12-3/TRBV12-4 NA 14 CASSSGWQKETQYF
TRBV7-2 NA 14 CASSFPTGSNEQFF
TRBV18 NA 12 CASSLDDTEAFF
TRBV29-1 NA 15 CSVAVARANTGELFF
TRBV28 NA 14 CASSLRGLGSPLHF
TRBV29-1 NA 15 CSVVLARSSYNEQFF